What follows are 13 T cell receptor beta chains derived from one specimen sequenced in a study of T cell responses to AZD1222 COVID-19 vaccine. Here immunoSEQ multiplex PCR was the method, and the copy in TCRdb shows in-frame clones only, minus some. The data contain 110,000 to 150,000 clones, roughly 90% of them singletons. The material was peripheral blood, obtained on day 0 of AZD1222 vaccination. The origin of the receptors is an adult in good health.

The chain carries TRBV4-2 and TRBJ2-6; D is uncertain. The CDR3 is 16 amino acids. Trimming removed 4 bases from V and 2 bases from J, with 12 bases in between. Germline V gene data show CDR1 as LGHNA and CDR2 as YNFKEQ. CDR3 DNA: TGTGCCAGCAGCCCCGGCCCGGACGCTGGGGCCAACGTCCTGACTTTC. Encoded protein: CASSPGPDAGANVLTF.

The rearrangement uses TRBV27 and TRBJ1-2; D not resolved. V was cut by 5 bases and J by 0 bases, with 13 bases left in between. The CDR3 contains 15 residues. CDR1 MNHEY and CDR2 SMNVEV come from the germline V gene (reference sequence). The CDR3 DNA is TGTGCCAGCAGTCACGGACGTCTAGCTAACTATGGCTACACCTTC. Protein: CASSHGRLANYGYTF.

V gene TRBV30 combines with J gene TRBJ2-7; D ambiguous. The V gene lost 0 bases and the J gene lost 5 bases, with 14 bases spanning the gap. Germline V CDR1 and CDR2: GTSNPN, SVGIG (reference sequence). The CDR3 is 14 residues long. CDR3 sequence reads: CAWSVFRSRDEQYF. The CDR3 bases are TGTGCCTGGAGTGTTTTTAGGTCACGGGACGAGCAGTACTTC. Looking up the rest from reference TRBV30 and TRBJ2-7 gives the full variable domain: SQTIHQWPATLVQPVGSPLSLECTVEGTSNPNLYWYRQAAGRGLQLLFYSVGIGQISSEVPQNLSASRPQDRQFILSSKKLLLSDSGFYLCAWSVFRSRDEQYFGPGTRLTVT.

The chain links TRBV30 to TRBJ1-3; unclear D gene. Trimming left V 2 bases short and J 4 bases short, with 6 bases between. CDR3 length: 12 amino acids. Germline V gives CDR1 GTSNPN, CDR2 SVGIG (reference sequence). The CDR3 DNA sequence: TGTGCCTGGAGTTCGCCAGGAAACACCATATATTTT. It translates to CAWSSPGNTIYF.

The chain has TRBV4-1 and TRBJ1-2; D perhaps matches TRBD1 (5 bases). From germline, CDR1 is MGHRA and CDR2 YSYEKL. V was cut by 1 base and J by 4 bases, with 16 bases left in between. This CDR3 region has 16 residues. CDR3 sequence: CASSQVPGDGIYGYTF. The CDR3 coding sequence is TGCGCCAGCAGCCAAGTCCCGGGGGACGGGATCTATGGCTACACCTTC.

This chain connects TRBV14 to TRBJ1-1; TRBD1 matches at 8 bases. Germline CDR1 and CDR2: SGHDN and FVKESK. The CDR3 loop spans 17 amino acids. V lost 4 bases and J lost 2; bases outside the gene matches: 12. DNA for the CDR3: TGTGCCAGCAGCCTTGGACAGGGCACGCTGATTAACACTGAAGCTTTCTTT. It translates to CASSLGQGTLINTEAFF.

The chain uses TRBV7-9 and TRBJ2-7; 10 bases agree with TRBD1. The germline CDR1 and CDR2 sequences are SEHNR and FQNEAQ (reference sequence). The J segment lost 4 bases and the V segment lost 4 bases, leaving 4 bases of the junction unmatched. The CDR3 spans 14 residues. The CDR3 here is CASSSRQGAYEQYF. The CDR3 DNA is TGTGCCAGCAGCTCGAGACAGGGGGCTTACGAGCAGTACTTC.

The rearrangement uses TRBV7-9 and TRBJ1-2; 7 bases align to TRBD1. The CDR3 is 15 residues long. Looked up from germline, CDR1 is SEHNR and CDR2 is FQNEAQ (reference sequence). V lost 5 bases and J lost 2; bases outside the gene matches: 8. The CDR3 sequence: CASSIPGTANYGYTF. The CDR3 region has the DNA TGTGCCAGCAGCATACCCGGGACAGCCAACTATGGCTACACCTTC.

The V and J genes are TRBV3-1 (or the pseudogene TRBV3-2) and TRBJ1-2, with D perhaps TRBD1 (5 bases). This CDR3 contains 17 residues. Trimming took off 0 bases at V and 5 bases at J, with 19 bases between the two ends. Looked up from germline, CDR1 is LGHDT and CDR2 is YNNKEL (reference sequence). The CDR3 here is CASSQDAVTALSYGYTF. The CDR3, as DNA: TGTGCCAGCAGCCAAGATGCGGTGACAGCCCTTTCATATGGCTACACCTTC.

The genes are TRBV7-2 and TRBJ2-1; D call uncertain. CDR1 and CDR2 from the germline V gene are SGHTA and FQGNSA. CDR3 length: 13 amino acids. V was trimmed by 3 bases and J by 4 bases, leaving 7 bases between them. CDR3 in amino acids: CASSFQRYNEQFF. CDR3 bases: TGTGCCAGCAGCTTCCAACGGTACAATGAGCAGTTCTTC.

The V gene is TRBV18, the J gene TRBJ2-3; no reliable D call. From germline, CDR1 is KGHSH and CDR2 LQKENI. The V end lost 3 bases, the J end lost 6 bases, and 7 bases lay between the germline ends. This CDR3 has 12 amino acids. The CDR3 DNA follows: TGTGCCAGCTCACCCTTCGCGGATACGCAGTATTTT. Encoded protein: CASSPFADTQYF.

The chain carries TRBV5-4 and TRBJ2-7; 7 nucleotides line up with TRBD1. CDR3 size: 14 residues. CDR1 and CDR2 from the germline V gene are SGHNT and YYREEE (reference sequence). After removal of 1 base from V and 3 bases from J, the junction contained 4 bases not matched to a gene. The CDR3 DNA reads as TGTGCCAGCAGCTTGCCGGGACAGTACTACGAGCAGTACTTC. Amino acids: CASSLPGQYYEQYF.

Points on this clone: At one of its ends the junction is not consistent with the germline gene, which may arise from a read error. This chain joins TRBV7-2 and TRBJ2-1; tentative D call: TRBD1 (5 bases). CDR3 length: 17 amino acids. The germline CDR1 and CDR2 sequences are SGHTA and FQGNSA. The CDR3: CASSLAGLGRTYYEQFF. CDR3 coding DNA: TGTGCCAGCAGCTTAGCAGGGTTGGGGCGGACCTACTATGAGCAGTTCTTC.